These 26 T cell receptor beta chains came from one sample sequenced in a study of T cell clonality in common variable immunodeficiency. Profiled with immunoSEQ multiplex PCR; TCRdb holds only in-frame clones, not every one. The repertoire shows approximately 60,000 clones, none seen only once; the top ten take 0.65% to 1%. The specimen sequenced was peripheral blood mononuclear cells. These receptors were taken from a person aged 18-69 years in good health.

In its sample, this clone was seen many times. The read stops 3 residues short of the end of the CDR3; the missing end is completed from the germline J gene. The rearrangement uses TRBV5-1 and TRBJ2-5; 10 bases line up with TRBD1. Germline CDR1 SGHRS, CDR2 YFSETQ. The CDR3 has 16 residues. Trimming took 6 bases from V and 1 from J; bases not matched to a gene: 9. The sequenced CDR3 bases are TGCGCCAGCACCAAAGAGACAGGGGGCCTCCAAGAGACC. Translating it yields CASTKETGGLQET. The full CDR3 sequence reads CASTKETGGLQETQYF.

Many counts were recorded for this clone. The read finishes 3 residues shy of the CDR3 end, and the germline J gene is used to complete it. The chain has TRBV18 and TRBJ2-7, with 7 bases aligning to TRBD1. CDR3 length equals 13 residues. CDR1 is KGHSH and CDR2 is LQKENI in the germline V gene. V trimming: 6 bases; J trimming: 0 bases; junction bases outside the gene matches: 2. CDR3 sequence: CASSGQFSYEQYF. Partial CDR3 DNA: TGTGCCAGCTCGGGACAGTTCTCCTACGAG.

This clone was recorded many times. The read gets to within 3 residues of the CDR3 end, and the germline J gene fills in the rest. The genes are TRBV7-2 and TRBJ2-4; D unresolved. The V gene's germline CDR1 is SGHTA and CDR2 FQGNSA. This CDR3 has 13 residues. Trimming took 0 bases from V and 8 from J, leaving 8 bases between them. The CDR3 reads CASSLAWSDIQYF. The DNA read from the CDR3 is TGTGCCAGCAGCTTAGCGTGGTCGGACATT.

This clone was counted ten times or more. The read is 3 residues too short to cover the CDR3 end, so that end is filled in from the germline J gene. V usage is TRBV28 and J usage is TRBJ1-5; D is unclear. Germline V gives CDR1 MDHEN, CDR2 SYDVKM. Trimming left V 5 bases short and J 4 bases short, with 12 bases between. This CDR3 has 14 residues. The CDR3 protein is CASSLGLVNQPQHF. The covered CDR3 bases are TGTGCCAGCAGTCTCGGACTGGTTAATCAGCCC.

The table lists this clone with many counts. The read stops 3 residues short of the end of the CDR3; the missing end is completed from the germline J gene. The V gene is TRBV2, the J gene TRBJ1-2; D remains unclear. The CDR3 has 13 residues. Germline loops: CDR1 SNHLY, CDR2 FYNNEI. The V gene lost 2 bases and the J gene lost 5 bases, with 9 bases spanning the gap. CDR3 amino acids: CASSEPYGYGYTF. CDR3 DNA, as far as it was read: TGTGCCAGCAGTGAACCCTACGGGTATGGC.

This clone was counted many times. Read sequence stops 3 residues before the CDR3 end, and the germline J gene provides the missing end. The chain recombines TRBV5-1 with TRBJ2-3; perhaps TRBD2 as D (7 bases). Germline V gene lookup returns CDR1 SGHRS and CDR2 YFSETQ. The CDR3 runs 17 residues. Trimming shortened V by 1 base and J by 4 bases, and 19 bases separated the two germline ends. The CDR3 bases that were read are TGCGCCAGCAGCTTGACTCCTCCGGGGGGCGGGGCAGATACG. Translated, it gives CASSLTPPGGGADT. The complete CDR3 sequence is CASSLTPPGGGADTQYF.

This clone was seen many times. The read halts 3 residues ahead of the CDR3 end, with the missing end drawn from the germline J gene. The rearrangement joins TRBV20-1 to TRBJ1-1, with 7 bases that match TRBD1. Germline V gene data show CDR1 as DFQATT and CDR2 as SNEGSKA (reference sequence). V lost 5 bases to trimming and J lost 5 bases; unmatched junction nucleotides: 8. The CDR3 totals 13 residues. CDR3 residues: CSAPGQEITEAFF. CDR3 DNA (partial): TGCAGTGCTCCTGGACAGGAAATAACTGAA.

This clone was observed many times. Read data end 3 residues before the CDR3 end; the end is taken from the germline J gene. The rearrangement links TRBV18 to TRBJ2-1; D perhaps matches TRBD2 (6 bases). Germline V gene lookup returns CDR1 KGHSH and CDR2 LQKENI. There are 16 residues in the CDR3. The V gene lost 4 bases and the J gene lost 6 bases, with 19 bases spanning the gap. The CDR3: CASSRRTMREFNEQFF. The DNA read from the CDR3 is TGTGCCAGCTCACGCCGGACTATGCGTGAATTCAATGAG.

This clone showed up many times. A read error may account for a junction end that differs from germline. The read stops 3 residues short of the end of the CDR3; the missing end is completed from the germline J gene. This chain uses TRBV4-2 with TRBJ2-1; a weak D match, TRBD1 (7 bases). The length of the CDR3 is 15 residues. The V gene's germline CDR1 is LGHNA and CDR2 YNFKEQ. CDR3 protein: CASSRAGGLYNEQFF. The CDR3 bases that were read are TGCGCCAGCAGCCGTGCAGGGGGGTTATACAATGAG.

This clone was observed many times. CDR3 sequence: CSAPGQLIAKNIQYF. The CDR3 bases that were read are TGCAGTGCTCCGGGACAACTAATAGCCAAAAACATT. The chain employs TRBV20-1 and TRBJ2-4; tentative D call: TRBD1 (6 bases). From the germline J gene comes the end of the CDR3, since the read stops 3 residues before it. There are 15 residues in the CDR3. V gave up 5 bases and J gave up 0 bases, with 14 bases separating them. From germline, CDR1 is DFQATT and CDR2 SNEGSKA (reference sequence).

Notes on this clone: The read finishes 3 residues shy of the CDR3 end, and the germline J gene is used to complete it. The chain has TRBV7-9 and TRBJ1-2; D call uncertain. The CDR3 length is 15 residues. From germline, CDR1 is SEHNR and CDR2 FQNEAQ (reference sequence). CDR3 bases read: TGTGCCAGCAGCTTAGGCGCTAACTATCTCTACGAC. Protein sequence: CASSLGANYLYD. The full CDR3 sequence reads CASSLGANYLYDYTF.

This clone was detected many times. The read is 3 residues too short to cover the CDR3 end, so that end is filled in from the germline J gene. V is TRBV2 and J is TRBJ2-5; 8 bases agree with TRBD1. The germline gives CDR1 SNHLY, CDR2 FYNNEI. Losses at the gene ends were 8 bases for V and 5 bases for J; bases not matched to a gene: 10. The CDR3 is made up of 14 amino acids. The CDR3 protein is CASGGGRGRETQYF. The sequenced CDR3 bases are TGTGCCAGCGGTGGTGGCAGGGGGCGGGAGACC.

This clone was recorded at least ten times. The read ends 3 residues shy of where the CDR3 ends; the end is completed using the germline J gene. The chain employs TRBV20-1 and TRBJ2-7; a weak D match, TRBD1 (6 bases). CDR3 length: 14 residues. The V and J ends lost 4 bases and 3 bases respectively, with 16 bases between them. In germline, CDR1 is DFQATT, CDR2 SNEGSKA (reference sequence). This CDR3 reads CSAKIPGRGYEQYF. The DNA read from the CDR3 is TGCAGTGCTAAAATACCGGGCAGGGGCTACGAG.

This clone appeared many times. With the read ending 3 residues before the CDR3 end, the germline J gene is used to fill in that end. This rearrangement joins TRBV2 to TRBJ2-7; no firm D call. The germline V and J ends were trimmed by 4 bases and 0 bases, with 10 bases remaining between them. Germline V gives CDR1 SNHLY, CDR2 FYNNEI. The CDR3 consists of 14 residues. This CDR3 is CASSAGSYSYEQYF. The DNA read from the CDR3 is TGTGCCAGCAGTGCCGGGTCTTACTCCTACGAG. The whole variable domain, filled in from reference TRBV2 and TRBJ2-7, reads EPEVTQTPSHQVTQMGQEVILRCVPISNHLYFYWYRQILGQKVEFLVSFYNNEISEKSEIFDDQFSVERPDGSNFTLKIRSTKLEDSAMYFCASSAGSYSYEQYFGPGTRLTVT.

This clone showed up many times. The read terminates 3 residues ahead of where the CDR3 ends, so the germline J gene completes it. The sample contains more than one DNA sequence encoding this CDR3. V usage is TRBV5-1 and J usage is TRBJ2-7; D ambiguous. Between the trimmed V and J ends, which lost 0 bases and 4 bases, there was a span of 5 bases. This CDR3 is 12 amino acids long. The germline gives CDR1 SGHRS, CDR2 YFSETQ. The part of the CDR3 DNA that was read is TGCGCCAGCAGCTTGGATCTATACGAG. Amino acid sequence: CASSLDLYE. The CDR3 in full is CASSLDLYEQYF.

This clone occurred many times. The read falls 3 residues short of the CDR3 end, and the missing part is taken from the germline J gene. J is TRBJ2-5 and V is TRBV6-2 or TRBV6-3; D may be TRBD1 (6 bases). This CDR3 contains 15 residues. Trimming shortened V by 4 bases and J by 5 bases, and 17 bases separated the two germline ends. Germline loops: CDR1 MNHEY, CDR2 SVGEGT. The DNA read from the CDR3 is TGTGCCAGCAGTTCCTTCCTTTGGGGGCCGGAGACC. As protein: CASSSFLWGPET. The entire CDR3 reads CASSSFLWGPETQYF.

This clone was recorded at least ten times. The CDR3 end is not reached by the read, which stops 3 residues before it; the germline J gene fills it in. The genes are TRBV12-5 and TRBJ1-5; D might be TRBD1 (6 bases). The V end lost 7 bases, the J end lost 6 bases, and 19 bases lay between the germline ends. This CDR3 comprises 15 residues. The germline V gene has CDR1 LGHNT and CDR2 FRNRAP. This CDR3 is CASALLWGLSQPQHF. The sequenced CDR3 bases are TGTGCTAGTGCTCTCCTGTGGGGGCTCAGTCAGCCC.

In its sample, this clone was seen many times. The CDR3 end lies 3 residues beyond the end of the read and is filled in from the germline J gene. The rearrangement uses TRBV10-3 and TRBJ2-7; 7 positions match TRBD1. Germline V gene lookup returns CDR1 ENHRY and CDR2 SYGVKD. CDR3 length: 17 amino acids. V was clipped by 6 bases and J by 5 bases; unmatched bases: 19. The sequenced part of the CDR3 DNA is TGTGCCATCAGCCTCCGAGCTGGGCAGGGGGTAGTAGACGAG. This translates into CAISLRAGQGVVDE. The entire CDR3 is CAISLRAGQGVVDEQYF.

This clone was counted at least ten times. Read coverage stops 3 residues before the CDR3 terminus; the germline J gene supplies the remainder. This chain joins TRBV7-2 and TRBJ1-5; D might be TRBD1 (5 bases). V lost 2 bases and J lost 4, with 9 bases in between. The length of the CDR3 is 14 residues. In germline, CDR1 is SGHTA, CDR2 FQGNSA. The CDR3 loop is CASSLSAGNQPQHF. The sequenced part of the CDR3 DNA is TGTGCCAGCAGCTTATCTGCAGGGAATCAGCCC.

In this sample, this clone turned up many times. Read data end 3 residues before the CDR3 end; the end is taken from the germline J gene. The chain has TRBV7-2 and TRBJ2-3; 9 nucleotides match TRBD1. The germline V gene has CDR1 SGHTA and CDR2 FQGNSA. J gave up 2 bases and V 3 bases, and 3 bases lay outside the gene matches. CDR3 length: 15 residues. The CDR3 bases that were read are TGTGCCAGCAGCTTCCGGGACAGGGTCACAGATACG. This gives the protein CASSFRDRVTDT. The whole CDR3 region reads CASSFRDRVTDTQYF. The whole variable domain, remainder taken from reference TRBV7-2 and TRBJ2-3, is GAGVSQSPSNKVTEKGKDVELRCDPISGHTALYWYRQSLGQGLEFLIYFQGNSAPDKSGLPSDRFSAERTGGSVSTLTIQRTQQEDSAVYLCASSFRDRVTDTQYFGPGTRLTVL.

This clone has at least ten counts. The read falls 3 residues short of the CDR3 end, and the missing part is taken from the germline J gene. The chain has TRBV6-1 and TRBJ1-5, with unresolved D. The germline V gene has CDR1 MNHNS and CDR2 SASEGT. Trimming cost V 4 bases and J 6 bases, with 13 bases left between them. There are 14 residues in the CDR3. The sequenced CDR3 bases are TGTGCCAGCAGTGCCGGTAGCTTCGGTCAGCCC. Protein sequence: CASSAGSFGQP. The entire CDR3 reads CASSAGSFGQPQHF.

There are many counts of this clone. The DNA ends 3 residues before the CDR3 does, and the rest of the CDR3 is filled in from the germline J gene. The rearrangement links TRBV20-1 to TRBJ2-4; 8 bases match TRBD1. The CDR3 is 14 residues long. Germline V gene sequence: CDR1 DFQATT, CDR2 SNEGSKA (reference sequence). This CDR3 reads CSATGQGELNGQYF. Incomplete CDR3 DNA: TGCAGTGCGACTGGACAGGGAGAGTTGAATGGT.

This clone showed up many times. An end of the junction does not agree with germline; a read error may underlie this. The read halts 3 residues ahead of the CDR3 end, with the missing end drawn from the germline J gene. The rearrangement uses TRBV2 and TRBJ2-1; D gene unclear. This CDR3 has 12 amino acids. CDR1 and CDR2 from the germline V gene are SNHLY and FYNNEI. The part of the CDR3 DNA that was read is TGTGCCAGCAGAGAAGAAGGCAATGAG. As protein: CASREEGNE. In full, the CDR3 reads CASREEGNEQFF.

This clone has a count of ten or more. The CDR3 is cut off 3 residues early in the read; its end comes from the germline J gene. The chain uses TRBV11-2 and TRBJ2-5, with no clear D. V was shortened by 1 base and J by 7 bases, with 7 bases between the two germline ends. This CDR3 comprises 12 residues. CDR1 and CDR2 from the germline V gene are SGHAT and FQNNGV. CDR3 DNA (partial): TGTGCCAGCAGCTTAGGCGTTGGGACC. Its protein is CASSLGVGT. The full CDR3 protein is CASSLGVGTQYF.

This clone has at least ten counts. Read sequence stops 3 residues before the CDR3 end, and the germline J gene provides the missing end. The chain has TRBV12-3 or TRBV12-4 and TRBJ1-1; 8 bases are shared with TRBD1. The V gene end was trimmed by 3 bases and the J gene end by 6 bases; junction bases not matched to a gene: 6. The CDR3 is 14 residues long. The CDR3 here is CASSFGQGGAEAFF. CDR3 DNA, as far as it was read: TGTGCCAGCAGTTTCGGACAGGGTGGGGCTGAA.

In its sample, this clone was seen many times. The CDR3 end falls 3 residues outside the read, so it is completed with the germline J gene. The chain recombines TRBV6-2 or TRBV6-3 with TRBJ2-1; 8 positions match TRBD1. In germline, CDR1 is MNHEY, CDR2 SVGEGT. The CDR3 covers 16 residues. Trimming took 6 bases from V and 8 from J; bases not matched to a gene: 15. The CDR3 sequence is CASRRLRQGIYDEQFF. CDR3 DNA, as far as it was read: TGTGCCAGCAGGCGACTAAGACAGGGGATATACGATGAG.